Sequencing of this T cell receptor (beta chain) was carried out in a study of T cells in Graves' hyperthyroidism and ophthalmopathy. Authors of the study amplified TCR beta CDR3 regions from RNA transcripts. HTBI primers were employed in a first-round RT-PCR of the TCR CDR3. One entry per CDR3 protein, called by TCRdb with MiXCR from the multiplex PCR reads. The repertoire holds more than 500,000 distinct CDR3 sequences, around 15% seen once, with around 4% in the top ten. CDR3 length: 15 amino acids. Trimming cost V 2 bases and J 2 bases, with 10 bases left between them. Source material: blood. The source is a woman in her 30s with Graves' hyperthyroidism. The rearrangement links TRBV12-3 or TRBV12-4 to TRBJ1-5, with D unresolved. The CDR3, as DNA: TGTGCCAGCAGTTTATCGGGGATGGGCAATCAGCCCCAGCATTTT. It is translated as CASSLSGMGNQPQHF.